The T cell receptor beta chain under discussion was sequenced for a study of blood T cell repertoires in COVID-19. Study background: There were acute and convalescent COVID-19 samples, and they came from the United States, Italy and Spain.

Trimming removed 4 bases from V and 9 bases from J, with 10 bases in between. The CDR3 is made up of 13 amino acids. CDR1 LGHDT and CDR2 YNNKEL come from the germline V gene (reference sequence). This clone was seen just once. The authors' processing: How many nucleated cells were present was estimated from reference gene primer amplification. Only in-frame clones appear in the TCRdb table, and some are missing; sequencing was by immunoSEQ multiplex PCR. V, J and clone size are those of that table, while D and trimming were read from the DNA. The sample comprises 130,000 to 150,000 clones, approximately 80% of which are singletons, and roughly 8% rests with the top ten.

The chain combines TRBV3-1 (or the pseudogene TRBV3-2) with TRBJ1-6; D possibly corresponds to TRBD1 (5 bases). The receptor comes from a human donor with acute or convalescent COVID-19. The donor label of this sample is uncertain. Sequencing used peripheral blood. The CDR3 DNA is TGTGCCAGCAGCCCCCGACAGATTTCACCCCTCCACTTT. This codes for CASSPRQISPLHF.